These 2 T cell receptor beta chains share one sample of origin, sequenced in a study of T cells in Graves' hyperthyroidism and ophthalmopathy. Amplification of TCR beta CDR3 regions used RNA as the template. The TCR CDR3 was amplified in a first-round RT-PCR using the HTBI primer set. TCRdb reprocessed the multiplex PCR reads with MiXCR, giving one entry per CDR3 protein. The sample records about 770,000 distinct CDR3 sequences, 18% being singletons. The sequenced sample consisted of blood. These TCRs come from a woman aged 50 to 60 with Graves' hyperthyroidism that later progressed to Graves' ophthalmopathy.

This clonotype was detected only a few times. The rearrangement links TRBV7-6 to TRBJ2-2, with TRBD1 identical over 10 bases. In germline, CDR1 is SGHVS, CDR2 FNYEAQ. J gave up 1 base and V 3 bases, and 2 bases lay outside the gene matches. This CDR3 is built from 16 residues. The CDR3 nucleotides read TGTGCCAGCAGCTTCGGGACAGGGGTGAACACCGGGGAGCTGTTTTTT. Translating gives CASSFGTGVNTGELFF.

The chain couples TRBV10-2 to TRBJ1-5, with 7 bases aligning to TRBD1. Looked up from germline, CDR1 is WSHSY and CDR2 is SAAADI. J lost 0 bases, V lost 9 bases, and 11 bases had no gene match. The CDR3 totals 16 residues. CDR3 coding DNA: TGCGCCAGGAAAGGACAGGAGGTATATAGCAATCAGCCCCAGCATTTT. Protein sequence: CARKGQEVYSNQPQHF.